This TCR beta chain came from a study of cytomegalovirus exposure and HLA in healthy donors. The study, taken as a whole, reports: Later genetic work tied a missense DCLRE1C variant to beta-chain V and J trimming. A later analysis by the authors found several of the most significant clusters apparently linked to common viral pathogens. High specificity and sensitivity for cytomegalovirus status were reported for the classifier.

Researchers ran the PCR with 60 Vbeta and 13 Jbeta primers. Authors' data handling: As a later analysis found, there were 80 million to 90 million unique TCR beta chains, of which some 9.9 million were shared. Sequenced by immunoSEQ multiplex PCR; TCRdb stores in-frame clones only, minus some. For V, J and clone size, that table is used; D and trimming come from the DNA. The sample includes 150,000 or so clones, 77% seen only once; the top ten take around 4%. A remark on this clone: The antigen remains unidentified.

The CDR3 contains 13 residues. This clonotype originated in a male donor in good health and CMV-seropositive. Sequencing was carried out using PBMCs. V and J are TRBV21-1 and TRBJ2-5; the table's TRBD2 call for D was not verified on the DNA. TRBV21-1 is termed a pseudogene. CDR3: CASSGGVGETQYF. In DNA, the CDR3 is TGTGCCAGCAGCGGCGGGGTAGGAGAGACCCAGTACTTC.